This TCR beta chain was sequenced during a study of T cells in Graves' hyperthyroidism and ophthalmopathy. This clonotype was found many times. Amplification of TCR beta CDR3 regions was performed using RNA transcripts as template. The TCR CDR3 first-round RT-PCR relied on the HTBI primer set. TCRdb recomputed calls from the multiplex PCR reads with MiXCR, one row per CDR3 protein. The sample consists of about 180,000 distinct CDR3 sequences, 15% to 20% of them appearing once. Germline loops: CDR1 DFQATT, CDR2 SNEGSKA (reference sequence). The CDR3 runs 13 residues. Trimming shortened V by 0 bases and J by 9 bases, and 12 bases separated the two germline ends.

Material for sequencing was blood. This TCR derives from a woman aged 50 to 65 with Graves' hyperthyroidism. V is TRBV20-1 and J is TRBJ2-4; tentatively, D is TRBD2 (5 bases). The CDR3 loop reads CSARDGGRGIQYF. Written as DNA, the CDR3 is TGCAGTGCTAGAGATGGAGGCCGTGGCATTCAGTACTTC.